What follows are 8 T cell receptor beta chains derived from one specimen sequenced in a study of cytomegalovirus exposure and HLA in healthy donors (dated by TCRdb to between 2016 and 2019). The method behind the library was the immunoSEQ multiplex PCR assay. For the multiplex PCR, a mixture combining 60 forward primers for TCR Vbeta segments and 13 reverse primers for TCR Jbeta segments was used. TCRdb re-hosts the immuneACCESS table, in-frame sequences only. Its copies lack some clones; in the studies checked, an unresolved V gene accounts for under half of them, and the cause for the rest is not known. Within this sample are about 200,000 clones, with roughly three quarters of them counted one time only. The ten largest clones add up to nearly 0.4% of the sample. Sequences were obtained from PBMCs. Receptors were obtained from a male donor in good health and CMV-seropositive.

This sequence joins TRBV19 and TRBJ2-5; D is undetermined. This CDR3 region has 14 residues. CDR1 is LNHDA and CDR2 is SQIVND in the germline V gene (reference sequence). V gave up 7 bases and J gave up 0 bases, with 12 bases separating them. CDR3: CASKERPYQETQYF. As DNA, the CDR3 is TGTGCCAGTAAGGAGCGACCGTACCAAGAGACCCAGTACTTC.

This chain joins TRBV9 and TRBJ1-1; 7 positions agree with TRBD1. With 3 bases clipped from V and 0 bases from J, the junction kept 8 bases outside the gene matches. The V gene's germline CDR1 is SGDLS and CDR2 YYNGEE. The CDR3 contains 16 residues. The DNA for the CDR3 is TGTGCCAGCAGCGCCCCAAGGGGGCTCGTGAACACTGAAGCTTTCTTT. Translation gives CASSAPRGLVNTEAFF.

The chain uses TRBV9 and TRBJ2-3; TRBD2 might be the D (6 bases). This CDR3 contains 12 residues. The V end was cut by 4 bases, the J end by 14 bases, with 17 bases between. The V gene's germline CDR1 is SGDLS and CDR2 YYNGEE. CDR3 residues: CASSSTSLVAYF. CDR3 bases: TGTGCCAGCAGCAGCACTAGCTTGGTCGCGTATTTT.

This sequence joins TRBV7-2 and TRBJ2-5; D is possibly TRBD2 (6 bases). This CDR3 region has 13 residues. V lost 2 bases to trimming and J lost 3 bases, with 7 bases between them. The germline V gene has CDR1 SGHTA and CDR2 FQGNSA. The chain's CDR3 is CASSLWGEETQYF. The CDR3 nucleotides are TGTGCCAGCAGCTTATGGGGGGAAGAGACCCAGTACTTC. The full variable domain, in which reference TRBV7-2 and TRBJ2-5 provide the parts outside the CDR3, is GAGVSQSPSNKVTEKGKDVELRCDPISGHTALYWYRQSLGQGLEFLIYFQGNSAPDKSGLPSDRFSAERTGGSVSTLTIQRTQQEDSAVYLCASSLWGEETQYFGPGTRLLVL.

The chain has TRBV5-1 and TRBJ2-7; D possibly corresponds to TRBD1 (6 bases). CDR3 length: 15 residues. Germline V gives CDR1 SGHRS, CDR2 YFSETQ. V lost 5 bases and J 3 bases, leaving 18 bases between the germline ends. The CDR3 spells CASRIEVPGVYEQYF. CDR3 coding DNA: TGCGCCAGCAGGATAGAGGTTCCAGGGGTCTACGAGCAGTACTTC.

As to this clone: In the same sample, other DNA sequences code for this CDR3. This chain connects TRBV2 to TRBJ1-6; 7 nucleotides agree with TRBD1. Trimming at V came to 6 bases and at J to 11 bases, leaving 1 base not matched to a gene. Germline V gene lookup returns CDR1 SNHLY and CDR2 FYNNEI. The CDR3 sequence is 11 residues long. For the CDR3, the DNA is TGTGCCAGCAGCACAGGGGCACCCCTCCACTTT. Translation gives CASSTGAPLHF. Filled out from reference TRBV2 and TRBJ1-6, the complete variable domain reads EPEVTQTPSHQVTQMGQEVILRCVPISNHLYFYWYRQILGQKVEFLVSFYNNEISEKSEIFDDQFSVERPDGSNFTLKIRSTKLEDSAMYFCASSTGAPLHFGNGTRLTVT.

The V gene is TRBV29-1, the J gene TRBJ2-7; TRBD1 is a possible D gene (6 bases). Trimming cost V 6 bases and J 6 bases, with 9 bases left between them. In germline, CDR1 is SQVTM, CDR2 ANQGSEA. The CDR3 is 10 amino acids. Written as DNA, the CDR3 is TGCAGCGTGACCAGGGGCGAGCAGTACTTC. Translation: CSVTRGEQYF.

The rearrangement joins TRBV7-2 to TRBJ2-7; TRBD2 agrees at 7 bases. In germline, CDR1 is SGHTA, CDR2 FQGNSA. The length of the CDR3 is 15 residues. V lost 1 base and J lost 2; bases outside the gene matches: 5. CDR3 nucleotide sequence: TGTGCCAGCAGCTTAGAAGGGCGGGGGACCTACGAGCAGTACTTC. This encodes CASSLEGRGTYEQYF.